The 5 T cell receptor beta chains below were found in one sample sequenced in a study of T-cell reconstitution after alpha-beta-depleted transplantation in children. Using unique molecular identifiers, the investigators prepared the TCRbeta library. In TCRdb, the PCR reads were re-called with MiXCR into one record per CDR3 protein. Of around 64,000 distinct CDR3 sequences in the sample, 11% were seen once. The sequencing here drew on PBMCs, taken before TCRalphabeta/CD19-depleted stem cell transplant. All receptors come from a boy aged 10-17 years with acute myeloid leukemia, due to receive a stem cell transplant.

This clonotype has a count of ten or more. The J gene is TRBJ1-5, the V gene TRBV24-1, with D maybe TRBD1 (6 bases). From germline, CDR1 is KGHDR and CDR2 SFDVKD. This CDR3 is 16 amino acids long. The V end was cut by 4 bases, the J end by 2 bases, with 14 bases between. CDR3 region: CATSDTGRGGNQPQHF. In nucleotides, the CDR3 is TGTGCCACCAGTGACACAGGGAGAGGAGGCAATCAGCCCCAGCATTTT.

This clonotype was seen only a few times. The chain couples TRBV25-1 to TRBJ2-1; the D is unclear. In germline, CDR1 is MGHDK, CDR2 SYGVNS. Trimming stripped 3 bases from V and 12 bases from J, with 9 bases between. The CDR3 totals 11 residues. The CDR3 coding sequence is TGTGCCAGCAGTGACCGTGTTGGGCAGTTCTTC. Its translation is CASSDRVGQFF.

This clonotype has at least ten counts. The rearrangement uses TRBV6-5 and TRBJ2-3; TRBD1 might be the D (5 bases). Trimming pared 6 bases from V and 4 bases from J, leaving 8 bases between. Germline lookup yields CDR1 MNHEY and CDR2 SVGAGI. This CDR3 is built from 12 residues. DNA for the CDR3: TGTGCCAGCAGCAGGGCCCCAGATACGCAGTATTTT. This codes for CASSRAPDTQYF.

This clonotype occurred many times. The genes are TRBV5-6 and TRBJ2-7; no clear D. The length of the CDR3 is 12 residues. V was trimmed by 2 bases and J by 6 bases, leaving 9 bases between them. Germline lookup yields CDR1 SGHDT and CDR2 YYEEEE. CDR3 amino acids: CASSLIVGEQYF. The CDR3 DNA reads TGTGCCAGCAGCTTAATAGTGGGCGAGCAGTACTTC.

This clonotype came up many times. The chain employs TRBV7-2 and TRBJ1-5; D uncertain. This CDR3 comprises 11 residues. V lost 5 bases, J lost 9 bases, and 8 bases lay in between. Germline lookup yields CDR1 SGHTA and CDR2 FQGNSA. In DNA form, the CDR3 reads TGTGCCAGCAGCCCCGGTGGGCCCCAGCATTTT. Its protein is CASSPGGPQHF.